The present T cell receptor (beta chain) was sequenced within a study of blood T cell repertoires in COVID-19. Germline V gene lookup returns CDR1 SGHRS and CDR2 YFSETQ. The CDR3 covers 14 residues. The junction had 3 bases not matched to a gene; V was cut back by 1 base and J by 3 bases. As handled by the study authors: Reference gene primer amplification gave estimated nucleated cell counts. Assay used: immunoSEQ multiplex PCR; TCRdb lists only in-frame clones, some missing. That table furnishes V, J and clone size, whereas the DNA furnished D and trimming. The data show tens of thousands of clones, 87% seen once. Enrollment of patients from Seattle took place during active infection, with longitudinal follow-up.

The clonotype comes from a man in his fifties or sixties with COVID-19, enrolled during active disease. The rearrangement joins TRBV5-1 to TRBJ1-2; TRBD1 matches at 7 bases. The specimen was peripheral blood. The CDR3 is CASSLTGDYYGYTF. The CDR3 nucleotides read TGCGCCAGCAGCTTGACAGGGGATTACTATGGCTACACCTTC.